This TCR beta chain is drawn from a study of T-cell memory formation after mild COVID-19. V lost 1 base and J 5 bases, leaving 6 bases between the germline ends. The CDR3 totals 12 residues. Germline assignment: CDR1 DFQATT and CDR2 SNEGSKA (reference sequence). Constant-segment-primed 5'RACE gave TCR alpha and TCR beta cDNA libraries with sample barcodes and UMIs. Using its own MiXCR run on the 5' RACE reads, TCRdb lists one record per CDR3 protein. The repertoire holds hundreds of thousands of distinct CDR3 sequences, with about 20% as singletons. Sequencing was carried out using PBMCs or a T cell subset sorted from them (not recorded which). This TCR came from an adult woman who had mild COVID-19 (a few samples of this study predate the infection). Cell type and time point are not known. The rearrangement joins TRBV20-1 to TRBJ1-5, with D unresolved. CDR3 sequence reads: CSARVDYQPQHF. In DNA form, the CDR3 reads TGCAGTGCTAGAGTAGATTATCAGCCCCAGCATTTT.